This T cell receptor (beta chain) was sequenced in a study of shared clonotypes between healthy human individuals. Study at large: The study enrolled a couple of women and three men aged 18 to 49.

The study, taken as a whole, reports: Non-shared clonotypes had lower generation probabilities than clonotypes shared by all four sorted-subset donors.

This clone was seen more than once but under ten times. As yet, its antigen is unknown. Clones were read by immunoSEQ multiplex PCR, and TCRdb kept only the in-frame ones, dropping some. The sample shows 2 million to 2.5 million clones, about 95% of them seen only once. Naive CD8 isolation took CD45RO-negative cells positively selected for CCR7 and excluded terminally differentiated effector memory CD45RA+ cells. Germline values: CDR1 SGHNT, CDR2 YYREEE (reference sequence). The CDR3 loop spans 16 amino acids. After removal of 4 bases from V and 8 bases from J, the junction contained 13 bases not matched to a gene.

The specimen sequenced was naive CD8+ T cells sorted from blood. This TCR derives from a man between 18 and 35 years old in good health. The chain has TRBV5-4 and TRBJ1-4, with 8 bases that match TRBD1. The CDR3 loop reads CASSAKDRGEMEKLFF. The CDR3 nucleotides are TGTGCCAGCAGCGCCAAAGACAGGGGAGAGATGGAAAAACTGTTTTTT.